The entry below gives a single TCR beta chain sequence along with its context. This sample stems from a study of blood T cell repertoires in COVID-19. Study background: Both acute and convalescent COVID-19 samples were obtained from the United States, Italy and Spain.

Trimming removed 5 bases from V and 0 bases from J, with 7 bases in between. From germline, CDR1 is SEHNR and CDR2 FQNEAQ (reference sequence). The CDR3 length is 13 residues. In the source study's methods: The authors estimated nucleated cell counts from reference gene primer amplification. The protocol was immunoSEQ multiplex PCR, while the TCRdb copy is restricted to in-frame clones and leaves out a portion. The D gene and trimming were derived from the DNA, and the V and J assignments and clone size from that table. The table records roughly 250,000 clones, about 80% of them present only once. The J gene is TRBJ1-2, the V gene TRBV7-9; D is unresolved. The receptor comes from an elderly woman with active or convalescent COVID-19. The specimen was peripheral blood. The CDR3 is CASSEQPNYGYTF. Here the CDR3 DNA reads TGTGCCAGCAGCGAACAGCCTAACTATGGCTACACCTTC.